A selection of T cell receptor beta chains follows, all from one sample in a study of blood T cell repertoires in COVID-19. Only in-frame clones appear in the TCRdb table, and some are missing; sequencing was by immunoSEQ multiplex PCR. The sample yields 150,000 to 200,000 clones, over 60% seen once. Sequenced: peripheral blood. The receptor set was obtained from a woman in her seventies with acute or convalescent COVID-19. CDR3s include the opening cysteine and the closing phenylalanine or tryptophan. D genes are given only for firm matches. Some rows have no size entry. The others give once, few or many, or a class for an expanded clone.

CDR3 protein | CDR3 DNA | J gene | D gene | V gene | clone size
CASSLSGSLNTGELFF | TGTGCCAGCAGCTTGTCGGGAAGTTTGAACACCGGGGAGCTGTTTTTT | TRBJ2-2 | - | TRBV5-4 | -
CASSLSGGRGREQYF | TGTGCCAGCAGTCTGTCAGGGGGAAGGGGACGCGAGCAGTACTTC | TRBJ2-7 | TRBD1 | TRBV25-1 | many
CASSPGQSPHYEQYF | TGTGCCAGCAGCCCAGGACAGTCCCCTCACTACGAGCAGTACTTC | TRBJ2-7 | - | TRBV7-8 | -
CATRHKAGSPGELFF | TGTGCCACCAGGCACAAGGCCGGGAGCCCCGGGGAGCTGTTTTTT | TRBJ2-2 | - | TRBV24-1 | -
CASSPPNGELFF | TGTGCCAGCAGTCCCCCAAACGGGGAGCTGTTTTTT | TRBJ2-2 | - | TRBV12-3/TRBV12-4 | -
CAWSQLRGPGELFF | TGTGCCTGGAGCCAACTCAGGGGTCCCGGGGAGCTGTTTTTT | TRBJ2-2 | - | TRBV30 | -
CASSPSGLGGTDTQYF | TGTGCCAGCTCACCGTCGGGACTAGGGGGCACAGATACGCAGTATTTT | TRBJ2-3 | TRBD2 | TRBV18 | -
CASSLSPDSEQFF | TGTGCCAGCAGCTTAAGCCCCGACAGTGAGCAGTTCTTC | TRBJ2-1 | - | TRBV7-3 | -
CAIGTGGKNIQYF | TGTGCCATCGGGACAGGGGGCAAAAACATTCAGTACTTC | TRBJ2-4 | TRBD1 | TRBV10-3 | -
CASSLGGGSGSEQYF | TGTGCCAGCAGCCTGGGGGGGGGCTCGGGATCCGAGCAGTACTTC | TRBJ2-7 | - | TRBV2 | once
CASSKGGASGRWSVRETQYF | TGTGCCAGCAGCAAAGGTGGGGCTAGCGGGAGATGGTCGGTGCGGGAGACCCAGTACTTC | TRBJ2-5 | - | TRBV21-1 | once
CASSPTVALGYTF | TGTGCCAGCAGCCCGACAGTAGCATTGGGCTACACCTTC | TRBJ1-2 | - | TRBV2 | -
CASRTSGSPGSYEQYF | TGTGCCAGTAGGACTAGCGGGAGCCCAGGGTCCTACGAGCAGTACTTC | TRBJ2-7 | TRBD2 | TRBV19 | -
CASSAGLAAGELFF | TGTGCCAGCAGCGCCGGACTAGCCGCCGGGGAGCTGTTTTTT | TRBJ2-2 | TRBD2 | TRBV9 | -
CASSIPGQGIYGYTF | TGTGCCAGTAGTATCCCGGGACAGGGGATTTATGGCTACACCTTC | TRBJ1-2 | TRBD1 | TRBV19 | -